These T cell receptor beta chains were read from a single sample in a study of blood T cell repertoires in COVID-19. The table came from immunoSEQ multiplex PCR; TCRdb's copy has only in-frame clones and leaves some out. Here the sample spans 250,000 to 300,000 clones, 88% being singletons. What was sequenced was peripheral blood. These receptors were obtained from a woman between 65 and 79 years old with COVID-19, enrolled during active disease. Each CDR3 is given with its conserved first and last residue. Fields, in order: D gene, clone size, V gene, J gene, CDR3 protein, CDR3 DNA. A D gene is named only where the DNA matches it firmly. A row's size may be missing; if present it is once, few, many or a size class.

D gene: -
clone size: -
V gene: TRBV5-6
J gene: TRBJ2-7
CDR3 protein: CASSLPGIYSYEQYF
CDR3 DNA: TGTGCCAGCAGCTTGCCGGGGATCTATTCCTACGAGCAGTACTTC

D gene: -
clone size: -
V gene: TRBV5-4
J gene: TRBJ2-1
CDR3 protein: CASSPGRVTGEQEQFF
CDR3 DNA: TGTGCCAGCAGCCCCGGGCGGGTGACGGGAGAACAAGAGCAGTTCTTC

D gene: TRBD1
clone size: -
V gene: TRBV7-2
J gene: TRBJ1-5
CDR3 protein: CASSPGAGGMGNQPQHF
CDR3 DNA: TGTGCCAGCAGCCCAGGCGCAGGGGGGATGGGCAATCAGCCCCAGCATTTT

D gene: -
clone size: -
V gene: TRBV28
J gene: TRBJ2-1
CDR3 protein: CASTPVPDSLDEQFF
CDR3 DNA: TGTGCCAGCACTCCTGTCCCGGACTCCCTCGATGAGCAGTTCTTC

D gene: -
clone size: -
V gene: TRBV19
J gene: TRBJ2-1
CDR3 protein: CASSRQGSYNEQFF
CDR3 DNA: TGTGCCAGTAGTCGTCAGGGCTCCTACAATGAGCAGTTCTTC

D gene: -
clone size: -
V gene: TRBV19
J gene: TRBJ2-2
CDR3 protein: CASSIRFTGELFF
CDR3 DNA: TGTGCCAGTAGTATACGGTTCACCGGGGAGCTGTTTTTT

D gene: -
clone size: -
V gene: TRBV19
J gene: TRBJ1-1
CDR3 protein: CASSLAHMNTEAFF
CDR3 DNA: TGTGCCAGTAGCCTAGCCCATATGAACACTGAAGCTTTCTTT

D gene: TRBD1
clone size: -
V gene: TRBV29-1
J gene: TRBJ2-5
CDR3 protein: CSVDEQGAPLGETQYF
CDR3 DNA: TGCAGCGTCGACGAACAGGGGGCCCCTTTAGGCGAGACCCAGTACTTC

D gene: TRBD2
clone size: -
V gene: TRBV5-1
J gene: TRBJ2-7
CDR3 protein: CASSLGLAGGRAKYEQYF
CDR3 DNA: TGCGCCAGCAGCTTGGGGCTCGCCGGCGGGAGGGCCAAGTACGAGCAGTACTTC

D gene: TRBD1
clone size: -
V gene: TRBV11-2
J gene: TRBJ2-7
CDR3 protein: CASSLRQGVDEQYF
CDR3 DNA: TGTGCCAGCAGCTTAAGGCAGGGGGTCGACGAGCAGTACTTC

D gene: TRBD1
clone size: -
V gene: TRBV7-9
J gene: TRBJ2-1
CDR3 protein: CASSHGDRVYNEQFF
CDR3 DNA: TGTGCCAGCAGCCATGGGGACAGGGTATACAATGAGCAGTTCTTC

D gene: TRBD1
clone size: once
V gene: TRBV2
J gene: TRBJ1-1
CDR3 protein: CASSEDRGNTEAFF
CDR3 DNA: TGTGCCAGCAGTGAGGACAGGGGTAACACTGAAGCTTTCTTT

D gene: TRBD1
clone size: -
V gene: TRBV15
J gene: TRBJ1-2
CDR3 protein: CATSNGGTGDLYGYTF
CDR3 DNA: TGTGCCACCAGCAATGGAGGGACAGGGGATTTGTATGGCTACACCTTC

D gene: TRBD1
clone size: -
V gene: TRBV5-4
J gene: TRBJ2-1
CDR3 protein: CASSFGTASYNEQFF
CDR3 DNA: TGTGCCAGCAGCTTTGGGACAGCCTCCTACAATGAGCAGTTCTTC

D gene: TRBD2
clone size: -
V gene: TRBV7-2
J gene: TRBJ2-3
CDR3 protein: CASSSLAGGLDTQYF
CDR3 DNA: TGTGCCAGCAGCTCATTAGCGGGAGGGCTGGATACGCAGTATTTT

D gene: TRBD2
clone size: once
V gene: TRBV5-1
J gene: TRBJ2-1
CDR3 protein: CARRRLAYEQFF
CDR3 DNA: TGCGCCAGGAGAAGACTAGCTTATGAGCAGTTCTTC

D gene: TRBD2
clone size: few
V gene: TRBV6-2/TRBV6-3
J gene: TRBJ2-2
CDR3 protein: CASSYSILAGAVTGELFF
CDR3 DNA: TGTGCCAGCAGTTACTCGATATTGGCGGGAGCGGTCACCGGGGAGCTGTTTTTT

D gene: TRBD1
clone size: once
V gene: TRBV27
J gene: TRBJ1-4
CDR3 protein: CASSRDSIATNEKLFF
CDR3 DNA: TGTGCCAGCAGCAGGGACAGTATAGCAACTAATGAAAAACTGTTTTTT

D gene: -
clone size: -
V gene: TRBV3-1/TRBV3-2
J gene: TRBJ1-5
CDR3 protein: CASSQGQSSNQPQHF
CDR3 DNA: TGTGCCAGCAGCCAAGGACAGTCGAGCAATCAGCCCCAGCATTTT

D gene: -
clone size: -
V gene: TRBV5-5
J gene: TRBJ2-1
CDR3 protein: CASSLVGNYNEQFF
CDR3 DNA: TGTGCCAGCAGCTTGGTCGGTAACTACAATGAGCAGTTCTTC

D gene: TRBD1
clone size: -
V gene: TRBV11-2
J gene: TRBJ2-7
CDR3 protein: CASSLTRQGTHEQYF
CDR3 DNA: TGTGCCAGCAGCTTAACGAGACAGGGAACCCACGAGCAGTACTTC

D gene: TRBD2
clone size: -
V gene: TRBV7-3
J gene: TRBJ2-3
CDR3 protein: CASSLVGYGWREVSTDTQYF
CDR3 DNA: TGTGCCAGCAGCTTAGTCGGGTACGGGTGGCGGGAGGTAAGCACAGATACGCAGTATTTT

D gene: TRBD1
clone size: -
V gene: TRBV28
J gene: TRBJ1-5
CDR3 protein: CASSQNTGGSGQPQHF
CDR3 DNA: TGTGCCAGCAGTCAAAACACAGGGGGCTCCGGCCAGCCCCAGCATTTT

D gene: TRBD2
clone size: -
V gene: TRBV11-2
J gene: TRBJ2-2
CDR3 protein: CASRPAGGHTGELFF
CDR3 DNA: TGTGCCAGCAGGCCAGCGGGAGGGCACACCGGGGAGCTGTTTTTT

D gene: -
clone size: -
V gene: TRBV6-2/TRBV6-3
J gene: TRBJ2-7
CDR3 protein: CASSYLARVLAEQYF
CDR3 DNA: TGTGCCAGCAGTTATTTGGCCAGGGTTTTGGCCGAGCAGTACTTC

D gene: -
clone size: -
V gene: TRBV12-5
J gene: TRBJ1-5
CDR3 protein: CASGLVSAGLMNQPQHF
CDR3 DNA: TGTGCTAGTGGTTTGGTCTCGGCAGGGCTAATGAATCAGCCCCAGCATTTT

D gene: TRBD1
clone size: -
V gene: TRBV3-1/TRBV3-2
J gene: TRBJ2-7
CDR3 protein: CASSQPGQVISEQYF
CDR3 DNA: TGTGCCAGCAGCCAACCGGGACAGGTCATCTCCGAGCAGTACTTC